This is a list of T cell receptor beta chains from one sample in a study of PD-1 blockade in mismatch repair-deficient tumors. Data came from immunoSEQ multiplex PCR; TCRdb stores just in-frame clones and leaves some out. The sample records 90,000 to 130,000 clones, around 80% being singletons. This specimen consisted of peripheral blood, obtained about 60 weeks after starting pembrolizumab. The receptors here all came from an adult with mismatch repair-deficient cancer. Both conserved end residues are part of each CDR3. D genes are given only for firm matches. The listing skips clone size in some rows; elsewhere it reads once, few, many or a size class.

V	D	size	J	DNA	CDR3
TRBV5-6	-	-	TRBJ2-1	TGTGCCAGCAGCCCCTACGTGATACAAGGTGAGCAGTTCTTC	CASSPYVIQGEQFF
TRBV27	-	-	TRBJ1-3	TGTGCCAGCAGTTTAGAGCGGGTCGGGAGCACCATATATTTT	CASSLERVGSTIYF
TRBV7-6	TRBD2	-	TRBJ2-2	TGTGCCAGCAGCCCCGGGATAGCGGGGTTCGAGCTGTTTTTT	CASSPGIAGFELFF
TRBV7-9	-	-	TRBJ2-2	TGTGCCAGCAGCTTACCCCGACAGGACGCGAACACCGGGGAGCTGTTTTTT	CASSLPRQDANTGELFF
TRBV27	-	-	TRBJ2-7	TGTGCCAGCAGTTTAGAGGGGAGATCCTACGAGCAGTACTTC	CASSLEGRSYEQYF
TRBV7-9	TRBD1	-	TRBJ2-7	TGTGCCAGCAGCTTTGGACAGGGGAGCTACGAGCAGTACTTC	CASSFGQGSYEQYF
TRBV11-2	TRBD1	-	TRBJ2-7	TGTGCCAGCAGCTCCGCCGGGACAGGGCCCTACGAGCAGTACTTC	CASSSAGTGPYEQYF
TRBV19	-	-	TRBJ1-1	TGTGCCAGTAGCCTTAGGGGACAGAACACTGAAGCTTTCTTT	CASSLRGQNTEAFF
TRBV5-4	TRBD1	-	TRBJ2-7	TGTGCCAGCAGCTTGGGGGGACAGGGCTACGAGCAGTACTTC	CASSLGGQGYEQYF
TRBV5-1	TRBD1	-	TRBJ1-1	TGCGCCAGCAGCTTAGCAGACAGGGTTCGAACTGAAGCTTTCTTT	CASSLADRVRTEAFF
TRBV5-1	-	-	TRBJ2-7	TGCGCCAGCAGCTTGGAGCTATACTCCTACGAGCAGTACTTC	CASSLELYSYEQYF
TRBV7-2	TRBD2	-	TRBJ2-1	TGTGCCAGCAGCCCACCGGGACTAGCGGGAGGCAATGAGCAGTTCTTC	CASSPPGLAGGNEQFF
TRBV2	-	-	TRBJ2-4	TGTGCCAGCAGTGGAGGGATAAAAAACATTCAGTACTTC	CASSGGIKNIQYF
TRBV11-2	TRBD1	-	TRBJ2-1	TGTGCCAGCAGCTCCGGGACAGTGGTCTACAATGAGCAGTTCTTC	CASSSGTVVYNEQFF
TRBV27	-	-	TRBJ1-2	TGTGCCAGCAGCATATCAGGGGAGGGGAACACCTTC	CASSISGEGNTF
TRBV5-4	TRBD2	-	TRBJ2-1	TGTGCCAGCAGCCTGGGGGGGAGTAGCTCCTACAATGAGCAGTTCTTC	CASSLGGSSSYNEQFF
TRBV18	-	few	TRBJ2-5	TGTGCCAGCTCACCTCAGTTCCAAGAGACCCAGTACTTC	CASSPQFQETQYF
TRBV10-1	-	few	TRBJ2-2	TGCGCCAGCAGTCCCGGGACTACCGGGGAGCTGTTTTTT	CASSPGTTGELFF
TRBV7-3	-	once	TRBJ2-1	TGTGCCAGCAGCCTAATGAGGGACGGTAATAATGAGCAGTTCTTC	CASSLMRDGNNEQFF
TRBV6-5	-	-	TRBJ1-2	TGTGCCAGCAGCCGAAGCGTTGAGGCCAATGGCTACACCTTC	CASSRSVEANGYTF
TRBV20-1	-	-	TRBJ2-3	TGCAGTCCCAAGGGAGATACGCAGTATTTT	CSPKGDTQYF
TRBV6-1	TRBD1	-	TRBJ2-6	TGTGCCAGCAGTGAATATACCGGGACAGGGCTCTCTGGGGCCAACGTCCTGACTTTC	CASSEYTGTGLSGANVLTF